The rows below give T cell receptor beta chains drawn from one sample of a study of shared clonotypes between healthy human individuals. Produced via immunoSEQ multiplex PCR; TCRdb's table is partial and in-frame only. The sample gives roughly 320,000 clones, around nine tenths of which show up once; 15% to 20% is in the top ten. The source material was memory CD8+ T cells sorted from blood. The origin of the receptors is a man aged 18 to 30 in good health. Each CDR3 is given with its conserved first and last residue. The order of the fields is J gene, V gene, D gene, clone size, CDR3 protein, CDR3 DNA. D genes are given only for firm matches. Size tells how often a clone was seen (once, few, many) or the class of an expanded clone, and some rows leave it out.

J gene: TRBJ1-1
V gene: TRBV30
D gene: .
clone size: .
CDR3 protein: CAESRGTEAFF
CDR3 DNA: TGTGCAGAAAGCAGGGGCACTGAAGCTTTCTTT

J gene: TRBJ2-5
V gene: TRBV7-9
D gene: .
clone size: .
CDR3 protein: CASSPAEETQYF
CDR3 DNA: TGTGCCAGCAGCCCAGCGGAAGAGACCCAGTACTTC

J gene: TRBJ1-4
V gene: TRBV30
D gene: TRBD1
clone size: .
CDR3 protein: CASTGGGGEKLFF
CDR3 DNA: TGTGCCTCAACAGGGGGCGGGGGTGAAAAACTGTTTTTT

J gene: TRBJ2-7
V gene: TRBV4-1
D gene: TRBD2
clone size: .
CDR3 protein: CASSQEWAGVVYEQYF
CDR3 DNA: TGCGCCAGCAGCCAAGAATGGGCGGGAGTGGTATACGAGCAGTACTTC

J gene: TRBJ2-1
V gene: TRBV4-3
D gene: .
clone size: .
CDR3 protein: CASSQTPGSSYNEQFF
CDR3 DNA: TGCGCCAGCAGCCAAACCCCGGGTAGCTCCTACAATGAGCAGTTCTTC

J gene: TRBJ2-2
V gene: TRBV10-3
D gene: TRBD1
clone size: .
CDR3 protein: CAIRPQGANTGELFF
CDR3 DNA: TGTGCCATCAGACCCCAGGGGGCGAACACCGGGGAGCTGTTTTTT

J gene: TRBJ2-7
V gene: TRBV7-9
D gene: .
clone size: .
CDR3 protein: CASSLVGGGLEQYF
CDR3 DNA: TGTGCCAGCAGCTTAGTTGGCGGTGGGCTCGAGCAGTACTTC

J gene: TRBJ1-2
V gene: TRBV5-4
D gene: .
clone size: once
CDR3 protein: CASQILPVSYDGYTF
CDR3 DNA: TGTGCCTCCCAAATCCTTCCGGTTTCCTATGATGGCTACACCTTC

J gene: TRBJ1-1
V gene: TRBV5-4
D gene: .
clone size: few
CDR3 protein: CASTEDRNTEAFF
CDR3 DNA: TGTGCCAGCACCGAGGACAGGAACACTGAAGCTTTCTTT

J gene: TRBJ2-5
V gene: TRBV10-2
D gene: .
clone size: .
CDR3 protein: CASSDSFLGGGRETQYF
CDR3 DNA: TGCGCCAGCAGTGACTCCTTCCTAGGGGGGGGCCGAGAGACCCAGTACTTC

J gene: TRBJ2-1
V gene: TRBV13
D gene: .
clone size: .
CDR3 protein: CASSPDPSSYNEQFF
CDR3 DNA: TGTGCCAGCAGCCCGGACCCGAGCTCCTACAATGAGCAGTTCTTC

J gene: TRBJ1-3
V gene: TRBV4-3
D gene: TRBD1
clone size: .
CDR3 protein: CASSQDRGTGNTIYF
CDR3 DNA: TGCGCCAGCAGCCAGGACAGGGGCACTGGAAACACCATATATTTT

J gene: TRBJ1-2
V gene: TRBV4-1
D gene: TRBD1
clone size: .
CDR3 protein: CASSQRTGPYGYTF
CDR3 DNA: TGCGCCAGCAGCCAGAGGACAGGGCCCTATGGCTACACCTTC

J gene: TRBJ1-2
V gene: TRBV5-1
D gene: TRBD1
clone size: .
CDR3 protein: CASSLTGGDGYGYTF
CDR3 DNA: TGCGCCAGCAGCTTGACAGGGGGCGATGGTTATGGCTACACCTTC

J gene: TRBJ2-3
V gene: TRBV11-2
D gene: TRBD2
clone size: .
CDR3 protein: CASSLVAGGPHTQYF
CDR3 DNA: TGTGCCAGCAGCCTGGTTGCGGGAGGGCCACATACGCAGTATTTT

J gene: TRBJ2-3
V gene: TRBV29-1
D gene: .
clone size: .
CDR3 protein: CSVETEWDMTDTQYF
CDR3 DNA: TGCAGCGTTGAGACGGAGTGGGACATGACAGATACGCAGTATTTT

J gene: TRBJ2-1
V gene: TRBV29-1
D gene: .
clone size: .
CDR3 protein: CSVLGGPNEQFF
CDR3 DNA: TGCAGCGTCCTGGGGGGGCCTAATGAGCAGTTCTTC

J gene: TRBJ1-2
V gene: TRBV5-1
D gene: .
clone size: .
CDR3 protein: CASSLGEFYGYTF
CDR3 DNA: TGCGCCAGCAGCTTGGGGGAATTCTATGGCTACACCTTC

J gene: TRBJ2-1
V gene: TRBV2
D gene: .
clone size: .
CDR3 protein: CASSEVTPSYNEQFF
CDR3 DNA: TGTGCCAGCAGTGAAGTGACACCCTCCTACAATGAGCAGTTCTTC

J gene: TRBJ1-5
V gene: TRBV10-3
D gene: TRBD1
clone size: .
CDR3 protein: CAISATGGYSNQPQHF
CDR3 DNA: TGTGCCATCAGTGCAACAGGGGGATATAGCAATCAGCCCCAGCATTTT

J gene: TRBJ1-2
V gene: TRBV4-2
D gene: .
clone size: .
CDR3 protein: CASSQPRGEGNYGYTF
CDR3 DNA: TGTGCCAGCAGCCAACCGCGGGGGGAAGGTAACTATGGCTACACCTTC

J gene: TRBJ2-1
V gene: TRBV2
D gene: .
clone size: .
CDR3 protein: CASSLSGGESYNEQFF
CDR3 DNA: TGTGCCAGCAGCCTCTCTGGGGGTGAATCCTACAATGAGCAGTTCTTC

J gene: TRBJ2-5
V gene: TRBV7-2
D gene: TRBD2
clone size: once
CDR3 protein: CASSLSPSGQETQYF
CDR3 DNA: TGTGCCAGCAGCTTATCCCCTAGCGGGCAAGAGACCCAGTACTTC

J gene: TRBJ1-1
V gene: TRBV9
D gene: TRBD1
clone size: .
CDR3 protein: CASSVGDRGTEAFF
CDR3 DNA: TGTGCCAGCAGCGTAGGGGACAGGGGCACTGAAGCTTTCTTT

J gene: TRBJ2-1
V gene: TRBV5-1
D gene: .
clone size: .
CDR3 protein: CASSSHDNEQFF
CDR3 DNA: TGCGCCAGCAGTTCACACGACAATGAGCAGTTCTTC

J gene: TRBJ2-3
V gene: TRBV30
D gene: .
clone size: .
CDR3 protein: CAWRPGERRRTDTQYF
CDR3 DNA: TGTGCCTGGAGACCGGGGGAGAGGAGAAGGACAGATACGCAGTATTTT

J gene: TRBJ1-5
V gene: TRBV27
D gene: .
clone size: .
CDR3 protein: CASSLGPGASNQPQHF
CDR3 DNA: TGTGCCAGCAGTTTGGGGCCGGGGGCCAGCAATCAGCCCCAGCATTTT

J gene: TRBJ2-1
V gene: TRBV9
D gene: TRBD2
clone size: .
CDR3 protein: CASSTMGLLNEQFF
CDR3 DNA: TGTGCCAGCAGCACGATGGGACTACTCAATGAGCAGTTCTTC

J gene: TRBJ1-2
V gene: TRBV5-1
D gene: .
clone size: .
CDR3 protein: CASSEGPGIYGYTF
CDR3 DNA: TGCGCCAGCAGCGAAGGACCAGGGATCTATGGCTACACCTTC

J gene: TRBJ1-6
V gene: TRBV4-1
D gene: .
clone size: .
CDR3 protein: CASSPVGRDGHSPLHF
CDR3 DNA: TGCGCCAGCAGCCCCGTCGGCCGGGACGGCCATTCACCCCTCCACTTT

J gene: TRBJ1-1
V gene: TRBV4-3
D gene: .
clone size: .
CDR3 protein: CASSLRRNTEAFF
CDR3 DNA: TGCGCCAGCAGCCTCAGACGGAACACTGAAGCTTTCTTT

J gene: TRBJ1-2
V gene: TRBV27
D gene: TRBD1
clone size: .
CDR3 protein: CASSLRQGAYGYTF
CDR3 DNA: TGTGCCAGCAGTCTCCGACAGGGGGCTTACGGCTACACCTTC

J gene: TRBJ1-4
V gene: TRBV7-9
D gene: .
clone size: .
CDR3 protein: CASSPGKGQAWQGLFF
CDR3 DNA: TGTGCCAGCAGCCCCGGGAAGGGGCAGGCCTGGCAAGGACTGTTTTTT

J gene: TRBJ2-7
V gene: TRBV5-1
D gene: .
clone size: .
CDR3 protein: CASSFGADFAYEQYF
CDR3 DNA: TGCGCCAGCAGCTTTGGGGCAGATTTTGCCTACGAGCAGTACTTC

J gene: TRBJ2-7
V gene: TRBV14
D gene: .
clone size: .
CDR3 protein: CASSQGAGLSYEQYF
CDR3 DNA: TGTGCCAGCAGCCAAGGGGCGGGCCTCTCCTACGAGCAGTACTTC

J gene: TRBJ2-7
V gene: TRBV6-5
D gene: .
clone size: .
CDR3 protein: CASSTGSEQYF
CDR3 DNA: TGTGCCAGCAGTACAGGTTCCGAGCAGTACTTC

J gene: TRBJ1-2
V gene: TRBV7-6
D gene: TRBD1
clone size: once
CDR3 protein: CASSSGTVYTF
CDR3 DNA: TGTGCCAGCAGCTCGGGGACAGTTTACACCTTC

J gene: TRBJ2-7
V gene: TRBV6-5
D gene: .
clone size: .
CDR3 protein: CASSYNREQYF
CDR3 DNA: TGTGCCAGCAGTTATAATAGGGAGCAGTACTTC

J gene: TRBJ2-1
V gene: TRBV7-9
D gene: .
clone size: .
CDR3 protein: CASSLTVGNEQFF
CDR3 DNA: TGTGCCAGCAGCTTGACCGTAGGAAATGAGCAGTTCTTC

J gene: TRBJ2-7
V gene: TRBV5-1
D gene: TRBD1
clone size: .
CDR3 protein: CASSPDRGHPYEQYF
CDR3 DNA: TGCGCCAGCAGCCCGGACAGGGGACACCCCTACGAGCAGTACTTC

J gene: TRBJ2-4
V gene: TRBV5-1
D gene: .
clone size: .
CDR3 protein: CASGGTYGESDRRYF
CDR3 DNA: TGCGCCAGCGGTGGGACGTATGGCGAAAGCGACCGGCGGTACTTC

J gene: TRBJ2-5
V gene: TRBV7-6
D gene: .
clone size: .
CDR3 protein: CASSLERVHQETQYF
CDR3 DNA: TGTGCCAGCAGCTTAGAGAGGGTGCACCAAGAGACCCAGTACTTC

J gene: TRBJ1-6
V gene: TRBV7-3
D gene: .
clone size: few
CDR3 protein: CASSLGGEGNSPLHF
CDR3 DNA: TGTGCCAGCAGCTTGGGGGGCGAGGGCAATTCACCCCTCCACTTT

J gene: TRBJ2-1
V gene: TRBV29-1
D gene: TRBD2
clone size: .
CDR3 protein: CSVEDMGTSGNEQFF
CDR3 DNA: TGCAGCGTTGAAGATATGGGGACTAGCGGCAATGAGCAGTTCTTC

J gene: TRBJ1-3
V gene: TRBV28
D gene: TRBD1
clone size: .
CDR3 protein: CAAGQGMDGNTIYF
CDR3 DNA: TGTGCCGCAGGACAGGGGATGGATGGAAACACCATATATTTT

J gene: TRBJ1-1
V gene: TRBV10-2
D gene: .
clone size: .
CDR3 protein: CASSDGRDAEAFF
CDR3 DNA: TGCGCCAGCAGTGACGGCAGGGACGCTGAAGCTTTCTTT

J gene: TRBJ1-4
V gene: TRBV9
D gene: .
clone size: .
CDR3 protein: CASSGEKLFF
CDR3 DNA: TGTGCCAGCAGCGGCGAAAAACTGTTTTTT

J gene: TRBJ2-5
V gene: TRBV5-6
D gene: .
clone size: .
CDR3 protein: CASSFDIEETQYF
CDR3 DNA: TGTGCCAGCAGCTTCGACATTGAAGAGACCCAGTACTTC

J gene: TRBJ1-6
V gene: TRBV7-2
D gene: .
clone size: many
CDR3 protein: CASSLGSGSTSPLHF
CDR3 DNA: TGTGCCAGCAGCTTAGGCTCAGGGAGTACTTCACCCCTCCACTTT

J gene: TRBJ2-7
V gene: TRBV4-3
D gene: .
clone size: .
CDR3 protein: CASSQEASYEQYF
CDR3 DNA: TGCGCCAGCAGCCAAGAAGCGTCCTACGAGCAGTACTTC

J gene: TRBJ1-2
V gene: TRBV5-1
D gene: TRBD1
clone size: .
CDR3 protein: CASSRVGGGLIYYGYTF
CDR3 DNA: TGCGCCAGCAGTCGTGTAGGGGGCGGACTAATTTACTATGGCTACACCTTC

J gene: TRBJ1-3
V gene: TRBV6-6
D gene: TRBD1
clone size: .
CDR3 protein: CASSSRQGISGNTIYF
CDR3 DNA: TGTGCCAGCAGTTCAAGACAGGGCATCTCTGGAAACACCATATATTTT

J gene: TRBJ2-3
V gene: TRBV9
D gene: TRBD2
clone size: few
CDR3 protein: CASSTSGKLDTQYF
CDR3 DNA: TGTGCCAGCTCGACTAGCGGGAAATTAGATACGCAGTATTTT

J gene: TRBJ1-4
V gene: TRBV6-1
D gene: .
clone size: .
CDR3 protein: CASSEAGFLASEKLFF
CDR3 DNA: TGTGCCAGCAGTGAAGCGGGGTTTTTGGCGTCCGAAAAACTGTTTTTT

J gene: TRBJ2-1
V gene: TRBV29-1
D gene: .
clone size: .
CDR3 protein: CSVHFLTRGNEQFF
CDR3 DNA: TGCAGCGTCCACTTTCTAACAAGAGGCAATGAGCAGTTCTTC

J gene: TRBJ2-2
V gene: TRBV5-1
D gene: TRBD1
clone size: .
CDR3 protein: CASSFWTGMDAGELFF
CDR3 DNA: TGCGCCAGCAGCTTTTGGACAGGGATGGACGCCGGGGAGCTGTTTTTT

J gene: TRBJ2-2
V gene: TRBV5-4
D gene: .
clone size: once
CDR3 protein: CASSQEGVGELFF
CDR3 DNA: TGTGCCAGCAGCCAGGAAGGGGTCGGGGAGCTGTTTTTT

J gene: TRBJ2-5
V gene: TRBV2
D gene: .
clone size: many
CDR3 protein: CASRGRQQRGTQYF
CDR3 DNA: TGTGCCAGCAGGGGGAGGCAGCAGAGGGGGACCCAGTACTTC

J gene: TRBJ2-4
V gene: TRBV11-2
D gene: .
clone size: .
CDR3 protein: CASSLTKAWAKNIQYF
CDR3 DNA: TGTGCCAGCAGCTTGACCAAGGCTTGGGCCAAAAACATTCAGTACTTC